These 24 T cell receptor beta chains originate from one sample sequenced in a study of PD-1 blockade in classical Hodgkin lymphoma. Every patient experienced relapse after autologous stem cell transplantation, and brentuximab vedotin exposure varied. Repertoires were generated with immunoSEQ multiplex PCR, while TCRdb's copy carries only in-frame clones and drops some. Among 98,000 or so clones listed, roughly 87% were seen once. The specimen comprised peripheral blood mononuclear cells (PBMCs), sampled before the second cycle of nivolumab. These receptors all stem from a human donor with classical Hodgkin lymphoma.

CDR3 loop: CSVEWAGLQETQYF. CDR3 in DNA: TGCAGCGTTGAATGGGCGGGCCTCCAAGAGACCCAGTACTTC. The rearrangement uses TRBV29-1 and TRBJ2-5; D is perhaps TRBD2 (5 bases). Per germline, CDR1 SQVTM and CDR2 ANQGSEA. V was shortened by 2 bases and J by 1 base, with 11 bases between the two germline ends. The CDR3 contains 14 residues.

The V gene is TRBV5-1, the J gene TRBJ2-7, with D unresolved. The V end lost 1 base, the J end lost 5 bases, and 13 bases lay between the germline ends. This CDR3 comprises 14 residues. Germline V gene data show CDR1 as SGHRS and CDR2 as YFSETQ. The CDR3 DNA reads as TGCGCCAGCAGCTTGACACAAGTGAGCCACGAGCAGTACTTC. Amino acids: CASSLTQVSHEQYF.

On this clone itself: Other DNA sequences in the same sample also yield this CDR3. The chain couples TRBV6-5 to TRBJ2-7, with 8 bases fitting TRBD2. Germline loops: CDR1 MNHEY, CDR2 SVGAGI. J gave up 0 bases and V 1 base, and 2 bases lay outside the gene matches. The CDR3 consists of 15 residues. In DNA form, the CDR3 reads TGTGCCAGCAGTTACTGGGCGGGAGGCTCCTACGAGCAGTACTTC. It is translated as CASSYWAGGSYEQYF.

The CDR3 loop reads CASSQRPGQGNNEKLFF. In DNA, the CDR3 is TGTGCCAGCAGCCAGAGACCTGGACAGGGGAATAATGAAAAACTGTTTTTT. The chain couples TRBV4-2 to TRBJ1-4, with TRBD1 matching 9 bases. This CDR3 contains 17 residues. Germline assignment: CDR1 LGHNA and CDR2 YNFKEQ. With 3 bases clipped from V and 4 bases from J, the junction kept 9 bases outside the gene matches.

The rearrangement joins TRBV6-6 to TRBJ2-7, with D tentatively TRBD1 or TRBD2 (6 bases each). Germline CDR1 MNHNY, CDR2 SVGAGI (reference sequence). There are 12 residues in the CDR3. V lost 6 bases to trimming and J lost 3 bases, with 9 bases between them. In DNA, the CDR3 is TGTGCCAGCAGACAGGGACTCTACGAGCAGTACTTC. This sequence encodes CASRQGLYEQYF.

J is TRBJ2-5 and V is TRBV6-5; D not resolved. The CDR3 totals 14 residues. Between the trimmed V and J ends, which lost 5 bases and 2 bases, there was a span of 12 bases. Germline CDR1 and CDR2: MNHEY and SVGAGI. The CDR3 protein is CASSRTASQETQYF. The DNA of the CDR3 is TGTGCCAGCAGTAGGACGGCTAGTCAAGAGACCCAGTACTTC.

The CDR3 sequence: CASSPTGNYEQYF. The CDR3 DNA is TGTGCCAGCAGTCCGACAGGGAACTACGAGCAGTACTTC. The V and J genes are TRBV6-5 and TRBJ2-7; TRBD1 agrees at 7 bases. With 5 bases clipped from V and 3 bases from J, the junction kept 4 bases outside the gene matches. The germline V gene encodes CDR1 MNHEY and CDR2 SVGAGI. The CDR3 length is 13 residues.

The V call is TRBV11-1, the J call TRBJ2-1; the D gene could be TRBD1 or TRBD2 (6 bases each). Trimming removed 5 bases from V and 6 bases from J, with 17 bases in between. This CDR3 spans 15 amino acids. In germline, CDR1 is SGHAT, CDR2 FQDESV (reference sequence). CDR3 nucleotides: TGTGCCAGCAGCCCCCGGCTCAAGGGGGGCAATGAGCAGTTCTTC. Amino acid sequence: CASSPRLKGGNEQFF.

This chain joins TRBV28 and TRBJ2-5; 8 bases agree with TRBD2. CDR3 length: 14 residues. The germline gives CDR1 MDHEN, CDR2 SYDVKM. Trimming removed 7 bases from V and 2 bases from J; junction bases left unmatched: 6. CDR3 in DNA: TGTGCCAGCACCCAACTAGCGGAGCAAGAGACCCAGTACTTC. As protein: CASTQLAEQETQYF.

CDR3 in DNA: TGTGCCAGCAGCTCCCCACAGCGATCGAGCTCCTACAATGAGCAGTTCTTC. Translated: CASSSPQRSSSYNEQFF. The chain joins TRBV5-6 to TRBJ2-1; D is unclear. Germline CDR1 is SGHDT and CDR2 is YYEEEE. Trimming took 3 bases from V and 0 from J, leaving 16 bases between them. The CDR3 length is 17 residues.

The chain has TRBV7-2 and TRBJ2-3, with TRBD2 identical over 9 bases. Germline V lookup: CDR1 SGHTA, CDR2 FQGNSA. There are 15 residues in the CDR3. V shed 5 bases, J shed 2 bases, and the junction held 5 bases outside the gene matches. For the CDR3, the DNA is TGTGCCAGCAGCCCGATAGCGGGAGCCACAGATACGCAGTATTTT. Its translation is CASSPIAGATDTQYF.

The rearrangement joins TRBV19 to TRBJ1-4, with D tentatively TRBD1 (5 bases). Trimming left V 3 bases short and J 7 bases short, with 15 bases between. The CDR3 is 15 amino acids. Germline CDR1 reads LNHDA; CDR2 reads SQIVND (reference sequence). The CDR3, as DNA: TGTGCCAGTAGTATTTCCCCGGGGGGGTCTGAAAAACTGTTTTTT. Its protein product is CASSISPGGSEKLFF.

The genes are TRBV5-1 and TRBJ2-2, with TRBD1 matching 8 bases. The V and J ends lost 0 bases and 5 bases, in that order; junction bases with no gene match: 3. The germline gives CDR1 SGHRS, CDR2 YFSETQ. The CDR3 consists of 15 residues. The chain's CDR3 is CASSLGGQGTGELFF. The CDR3 bases are TGCGCCAGCAGCTTGGGAGGACAGGGTACCGGGGAGCTGTTTTTT.

The J gene is TRBJ2-3, the V gene TRBV11-3, with a possible D match to TRBD1 (6 bases). V lost 5 bases, J lost 4 bases, and 13 bases lay in between. CDR3 length equals 14 residues. The germline gives CDR1 SGHNT, CDR2 YENEEA. CDR3 nucleotide sequence: TGTGCCAGCAGCCCAAAGGGGGTGGCAGATACGCAGTATTTT. Its protein is CASSPKGVADTQYF.

The rearrangement links TRBV25-1 to TRBJ1-4, with 8 bases fitting TRBD1. V trimming: 5 bases; J trimming: 0 bases; junction bases outside the gene matches: 11. Germline V gene sequence: CDR1 MGHDK, CDR2 SYGVNS. The CDR3 contains 18 residues. The chain's CDR3 is CASSLGTGLFATNEKLFF. In nucleotides, the CDR3 is TGTGCCAGCAGTCTCGGGACAGGCCTCTTTGCAACTAATGAAAAACTGTTTTTT. The complete variable domain, with remaining parts taken from reference TRBV25-1 and TRBJ1-4, reads EADIYQTPRYLVIGTGKKITLECSQTMGHDKMYWYQQDPGMELHLIHYSYGVNSTEKGDLSSESTVSRIRTEHFPLTLESARPSHTSQYLCASSLGTGLFATNEKLFFGSGTQLSVL.

The chain uses TRBV11-2 and TRBJ1-1; 8 bases match TRBD1. CDR3 length: 14 residues. Germline-derived CDR1 and CDR2 are SGHAT and FQNNGV. The trim removed 1 base at V and 8 bases at J, leaving 6 bases unmatched. The CDR3 spells CASSLGNRGFEAFF. Here the CDR3 DNA reads TGTGCCAGCAGCTTAGGCAACAGGGGGTTCGAAGCTTTCTTT.

The chain recombines TRBV15 with TRBJ1-4, with TRBD1 as a possible D gene (5 bases). Germline assignment: CDR1 LNHNV and CDR2 YYDKDF (reference sequence). The CDR3 loop spans 16 amino acids. V lost 0 bases to trimming and J lost 2 bases, with 10 bases between them. CDR3 coding DNA: TGTGCCACCAGCAGAGATTTGGGGCTGACTAATGAAAAACTGTTTTTT. The encoded protein is CATSRDLGLTNEKLFF.

The chain joins TRBV28 to TRBJ1-5; D gene unclear. Trimming took 4 bases from V and 1 from J, leaving 11 bases between them. Germline V lookup: CDR1 MDHEN, CDR2 SYDVKM. The CDR3 consists of 15 residues. CDR3 residues: CASSSPVRSNQPQHF. For the CDR3, the DNA is TGTGCCAGCAGTTCCCCGGTTCGAAGCAATCAGCCCCAGCATTTT. The full variable domain, in which reference TRBV28 and TRBJ1-5 provide the parts outside the CDR3, is DVKVTQSSRYLVKRTGEKVFLECVQDMDHENMFWYRQDPGLGLRLIYFSYDVKMKEKGDIPEGYSVSREKKERFSLILESASTNQTSMYLCASSSPVRSNQPQHFGDGTRLSIL.

V and J are TRBV30 and TRBJ1-2; D possibly corresponds to TRBD1 (5 bases). Germline CDR1 is GTSNPN and CDR2 is SVGIG (reference sequence). CDR3 length equals 15 residues. Deletions cut 0 bases from V and 4 bases from J, with 15 bases between. The CDR3 sequence is CAWSVQAGKGYGYTF. The CDR3 nucleotides are TGTGCCTGGAGTGTACAGGCAGGGAAGGGCTATGGCTACACCTTC.

This chain links TRBV18 with TRBJ2-7; D gene unclear. The germline V and J ends were trimmed by 6 bases and 5 bases, with 11 bases remaining between them. The CDR3 has 12 amino acids. Germline CDR1 and CDR2: KGHSH and LQKENI. CDR3 sequence reads: CASSELSDEQYF. CDR3 DNA sequence: TGTGCCAGCTCGGAGCTATCCGACGAGCAGTACTTC.

This clone was seen once. The V gene is TRBV10-3, the J gene TRBJ2-7, with D uncertain. The germline gives CDR1 ENHRY, CDR2 SYGVKD. V lost 0 bases to trimming and J lost 7 bases, with 13 bases between them. The CDR3 runs 14 residues. CDR3 coding DNA: TGTGCCATCAGTGAGTCGAATGTAAGTGGTGAGCAGTACTTC. Its protein is CAISESNVSGEQYF.

This clone was seen just once. The V call is TRBV7-9, the J call TRBJ1-1; 7 positions agree with TRBD1. This CDR3 spans 15 amino acids. V shed 2 bases, J shed 2 bases, and the junction held 5 bases outside the gene matches. Germline CDR1 and CDR2: SEHNR and FQNEAQ (reference sequence). The CDR3 coding sequence is TGTGCCAGCAGCTTAAGAATAGGGGGCAACACTGAAGCTTTCTTT. As protein: CASSLRIGGNTEAFF.

As for this clone: The sample contains more than one DNA sequence encoding this CDR3. The V gene is TRBV5-1, the J gene TRBJ1-1; tentative D call: TRBD1 (5 bases). CDR3 length equals 15 residues. Germline values: CDR1 SGHRS, CDR2 YFSETQ. V was pared by 2 bases and J by 0 bases, with 11 bases between. The CDR3 protein is CASSLATGVNTEAFF. CDR3 sequence (DNA): TGCGCCAGCAGCTTAGCTACAGGAGTGAACACTGAAGCTTTCTTT.

This chain joins TRBV10-2 and TRBJ2-3; no reliable D call. The CDR3 extends over 16 amino acids. The V gene's germline CDR1 is WSHSY and CDR2 SAAADI. Trimming cost V 0 bases and J 5 bases, with 15 bases left between them. Written as DNA, the CDR3 is TGCGCCAGCAGTGAGTCGGACCATCCGATAATAGATACGCAGTATTTT. Translation gives CASSESDHPIIDTQYF.